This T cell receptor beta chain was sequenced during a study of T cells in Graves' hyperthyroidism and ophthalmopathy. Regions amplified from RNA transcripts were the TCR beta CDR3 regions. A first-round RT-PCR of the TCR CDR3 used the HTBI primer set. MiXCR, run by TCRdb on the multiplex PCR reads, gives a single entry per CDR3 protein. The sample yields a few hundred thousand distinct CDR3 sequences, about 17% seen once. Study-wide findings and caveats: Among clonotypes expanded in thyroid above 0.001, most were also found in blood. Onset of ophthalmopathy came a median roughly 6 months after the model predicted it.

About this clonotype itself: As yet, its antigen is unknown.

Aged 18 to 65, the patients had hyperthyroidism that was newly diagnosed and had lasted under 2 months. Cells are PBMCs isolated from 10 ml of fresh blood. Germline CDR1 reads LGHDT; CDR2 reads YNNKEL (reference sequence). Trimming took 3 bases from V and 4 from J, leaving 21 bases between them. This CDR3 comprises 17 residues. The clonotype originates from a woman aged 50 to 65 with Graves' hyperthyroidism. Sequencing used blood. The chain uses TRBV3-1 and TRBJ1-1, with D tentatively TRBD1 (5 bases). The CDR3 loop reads CASSHLGFRGVGTEAFF. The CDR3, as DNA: TGTGCCAGCAGCCATTTAGGATTTAGAGGGGTCGGCACTGAAGCTTTCTTT.